This T cell receptor (beta chain) is from a study of T-cell reconstitution after alpha-beta-depleted transplantation in children. Unique molecular identifiers were used in preparing the TCRbeta library. From the PCR reads, TCRdb called clonotypes with MiXCR, one entry per CDR3 protein. Of 610,000 or so distinct CDR3 sequences detected, 27% appear once; the ten largest clones hold less than 40%. The germline V gene encodes CDR1 SGHRS and CDR2 YFSETQ. V dropped 4 bases and J dropped 4; count of bases not matched to a gene: 9. CDR3 length equals 17 residues. This sequence was found in a boy under two years old with Wiskott-Aldrich syndrome, due to receive a stem cell transplant. The J gene is TRBJ2-1, the V gene TRBV5-1; 12 bases fit TRBD2. The sequences come from PBMCs, collected before TCRalphabeta/CD19-depleted stem cell transplant. CDR3 DNA: TGCGCCAGCAGCGGGGGACTAGCGGGCAAATCTTACAATGAGCAGTTCTTC. This sequence encodes CASSGGLAGKSYNEQFF.